The 23 T cell receptor beta chains listed next were all sequenced from one sample in a study of breast tumors, draining lymph nodes, adjacent tissues (dated by TCRdb to about 2016). The library was built by means of multiplex PCR. The listed sequencing device is Illumina HiSeq 2000. TCRdb reran the public reads through fastp at Q25 and MiXCR, keeping productive beta chains. CDR3 protein duplicates are merged, each entry listing the most common genes and DNA. Present in this sample are 150,000 to 200,000 distinct CDR3 sequences, 25% to 40% of which were seen just once. The top ten hold around 3.5% of the sample. Lymph node samples were obtained from the axillary draining lymph nodes of breast cancer patients. What was sequenced was axillary lymph node tissue. The receptors were gathered from a female donor with breast cancer. Some clones in this sample may be carry-over from other donors' samples.

Ten or more counts support this clonotype. The chain recombines TRBV4-1 with TRBJ2-1; 12 nucleotides line up with TRBD2. After removal of 0 bases from V and 1 base from J, the junction contained 10 bases not matched to a gene. Germline V gene sequence: CDR1 MGHRA, CDR2 YSYEKL. CDR3 length: 20 residues. The CDR3 region has the DNA TGCGCCAGCAGCCAAGATCTGGCTAGCGGGGGGGCTTCGTCCTACAATGAGCAGTTCTTC. It specifies CASSQDLASGGASSYNEQFF.

This clonotype has a count of ten or more. The chain recombines TRBV20-1 with TRBJ2-5, with TRBD1 as a possible D gene (7 bases). CDR3 length equals 12 residues. Germline loops: CDR1 DFQATT, CDR2 SNEGSKA (reference sequence). Trimming stripped 6 bases from V and 6 bases from J, with 14 bases between. CDR3 sequence: CSAMAGGKTQYF. The CDR3 DNA is TGCAGTGCCATGGCAGGGGGGAAGACCCAGTACTTC.

Ten or more counts support this clonotype. CDR3 loop: CASSPSPWTSGDTDTQYF. CDR3 bases: TGTGCCAGCAGCCCTAGCCCCTGGACTAGCGGGGACACAGATACGCAGTATTTT. This chain joins TRBV7-3 and TRBJ2-3, with 12 bases identical to TRBD2. J lost 2 bases, V lost 5 bases, and 11 bases had no gene match. The CDR3 runs 18 residues. Germline lookup yields CDR1 SGHTA and CDR2 FQGTGA.

This clonotype appeared many times. The chain uses TRBV4-3 and TRBJ2-5, with TRBD2 matching 14 bases. V trimming: 0 bases; J trimming: 4 bases; junction bases outside the gene matches: 4. This CDR3 comprises 17 residues. Germline-derived CDR1 and CDR2 are LGHNA and YSLEER. The CDR3 sequence is CASSQDVTSGRVETQYF. CDR3 bases: TGCGCCAGCAGCCAAGATGTGACTAGCGGGAGGGTAGAGACCCAGTACTTC.

The sample holds many counts of this clonotype. This chain connects TRBV12-3 or TRBV12-4 to TRBJ1-2; D unclear. There are 14 residues in the CDR3. The ends were cut back, 2 bases at V and 8 bases at J, with 15 bases in the middle. The CDR3 sequence is CASSLTRGLVGYTF. CDR3 DNA: TGTGCCAGCAGTTTAACTCGTGGCCTAGTAGGCTACACCTTC.

This sequence joins TRBV9 and TRBJ1-1; D not certain. From germline, CDR1 is SGDLS and CDR2 YYNGEE. The CDR3 loop spans 13 amino acids. The V gene lost 3 bases and the J gene lost 3 bases, with 9 bases spanning the gap. DNA for the CDR3: TGTGCCAGCAGCGCCTCAGTGGACACTGAAGCTTTCTTT. It specifies CASSASVDTEAFF.

There are many counts of this clonotype. The chain couples TRBV24-1 to TRBJ2-2, with 10 bases aligning to TRBD2. The CDR3 covers 15 residues. V trimming: 7 bases; J trimming: 5 bases; junction bases outside the gene matches: 6. Germline-derived CDR1 and CDR2 are KGHDR and SFDVKD. The CDR3 DNA is TGTGCCACCAGGAGCGGGGGGGTCGGTACCGGGGAGCTGTTTTTT. It encodes CATRSGGVGTGELFF.

Many counts were recorded for this clonotype. The V and J genes are TRBV19 and TRBJ2-3; 10 positions agree with TRBD2. This CDR3 contains 16 residues. Trimming took 1 base from V and 1 from J; bases not matched to a gene: 2. Germline V gene data show CDR1 as LNHDA and CDR2 as SQIVND (reference sequence). The CDR3 bases are TGTGCCAGTAGTATAGCTGGGACTAGCGGCACAGATACGCAGTATTTT. This sequence encodes CASSIAGTSGTDTQYF.

This clonotype was detected ten times or more. The CDR3 protein is CASSLLVGGFTDTQYF. The CDR3 bases are TGTGCCAGCAGCTTATTGGTAGGGGGCTTCACAGATACGCAGTATTTT. The chain links TRBV13 to TRBJ2-3; 7 bases agree with TRBD1. The germline V gene has CDR1 PRHDT and CDR2 FYEKMQ (reference sequence). V lost 2 bases, J lost 2 bases, and 7 bases stayed unmatched. The CDR3 runs 16 residues.

Ten or more counts support this clonotype. The J gene is TRBJ2-1, the V gene TRBV12-3 or TRBV12-4; D is possibly TRBD1 (5 bases). The CDR3 spans 16 residues. The V end lost 4 bases, the J end lost 7 bases, and 20 bases lay between the germline ends. The CDR3 loop is CASSSLGRGPLNEQFF. The CDR3, as DNA: TGTGCCAGCAGTTCACTGGGGCGAGGCCCACTGAATGAGCAGTTCTTC.

The table lists this clonotype with many counts. The V call is TRBV15, the J call TRBJ2-7, with 9 bases that match TRBD2. The junction had 6 bases not matched to a gene; V was cut back by 1 base and J by 2 bases. The CDR3 covers 16 residues. Germline V gene data show CDR1 as LNHNV and CDR2 as YYDKDF (reference sequence). CDR3 in DNA: TGTGCCACCAGCAGAGGCGGGGGGGACAAAGCCTACGAGCAGTACTTC. Translation: CATSRGGGDKAYEQYF.

The rearrangement uses TRBV6-1 and TRBJ2-2, with 11 bases fitting TRBD1. Germline CDR1 reads MNHNS; CDR2 reads SASEGT. Losses at the gene ends were 10 bases for V and 5 bases for J; bases not matched to a gene: 6. This CDR3 is 14 amino acids long. The DNA for the CDR3 is TGTGCCATCAAAGGACAGGGGGCGACCGGGGAGCTGTTTTTT. As protein: CAIKGQGATGELFF.

In its sample, this clonotype was seen many times. V and J are TRBV13 and TRBJ2-5, with D tentatively TRBD1 (6 bases). V lost 2 bases to trimming and J lost 1 base, with 14 bases between them. The germline V gene encodes CDR1 PRHDT and CDR2 FYEKMQ (reference sequence). The CDR3 is made up of 16 amino acids. CDR3 region: CASSLRTDNPQETQYF. In DNA, the CDR3 is TGTGCCAGCAGCTTAAGGACAGATAACCCCCAAGAGACCCAGTACTTC.

This clonotype was observed many times. The chain has TRBV10-3 and TRBJ2-2, with D possibly matching TRBD2 (5 bases). The CDR3 contains 15 residues. In germline, CDR1 is ENHRY, CDR2 SYGVKD. The V end lost 3 bases, the J end lost 7 bases, and 15 bases lay between the germline ends. CDR3 region: CAISDEGKVGGELFF. Here the CDR3 DNA reads TGTGCCATCAGTGATGAGGGAAAAGTGGGCGGGGAGCTGTTTTTT.

This clonotype was observed a few times. The chain links TRBV12-3 or TRBV12-4 to TRBJ1-1; D remains ambiguous. There are 13 residues in the CDR3. Between the trimmed V and J ends, which lost 8 bases and 0 bases, there was a span of 10 bases. The CDR3 nucleotides are TGTGCCAGCCGAACTCAAATGAACACTGAAGCTTTCTTT. It is translated as CASRTQMNTEAFF.

V is TRBV7-9 and J is TRBJ1-2; D is possibly TRBD1 (6 bases). There are 14 residues in the CDR3. Per germline, CDR1 SEHNR and CDR2 FQNEAQ (reference sequence). Between the trimmed V and J ends, which lost 5 bases and 8 bases, there was a span of 18 bases. The CDR3 region is CASSDSGFTGGYTF. CDR3 in DNA: TGTGCCAGCAGCGACAGCGGGTTCACAGGGGGCTACACCTTC.

A remark on this clonotype: A much larger clone lies one base from this, so it may be a read error. The V and J genes are TRBV7-3 and TRBJ1-2; 9 positions agree with TRBD1. Germline values: CDR1 SGHTA, CDR2 FQGTGA. The CDR3 has 15 residues. The CDR3 here is CASSPEGTGHFGYPF. CDR3 DNA: TGTGCCAGCAGCCCCGAGGGGACAGGGCATTTTGGCTACCCCTTC.

The chain recombines TRBV6-5 with TRBJ2-2, with 8 nucleotides matching TRBD2. Germline CDR1 and CDR2: MNHEY and SVGAGI. The trim removed 6 bases at V and 11 bases at J, leaving 11 bases unmatched. The CDR3 covers 14 residues. For the CDR3, the DNA is TGTGCCAGCAGACGACGGACTAGCAAAGATGAGCTGTTTTTT. Translated: CASRRRTSKDELFF.

This clonotype was counted many times. This sequence joins TRBV6-5 and TRBJ2-1; the D call may be TRBD1 or TRBD2 (6 bases each). V was shortened by 6 bases and J by 8 bases, with 20 bases between the two germline ends. CDR1 is MNHEY and CDR2 is SVGAGI in the germline V gene. The CDR3 has 15 amino acids. CDR3 sequence reads: CASSLGTGAGDEQFF. The DNA for the CDR3 is TGTGCCAGCAGCCTAGGAACGGGGGCCGGGGATGAGCAGTTCTTC.

This clonotype appeared many times. The chain's CDR3 is CASTPRPIGGRGNEQFF. CDR3 nucleotides: TGTGCCAGCACGCCAAGGCCTATCGGGGGGCGGGGGAATGAGCAGTTCTTC. V is TRBV7-8 and J is TRBJ2-1; TRBD2 is a possible D gene (7 bases). Trimming shortened V by 7 bases and J by 7 bases, and 26 bases separated the two germline ends. The CDR3 has 17 amino acids. In germline, CDR1 is SGHVS, CDR2 FQNEAQ.

As regards this clonotype: This may stem from a read error, because a much larger clone lies one nucleotide away. The chain combines TRBV5-5 with TRBJ1-2; no definite D call. The germline CDR1 and CDR2 sequences are SGHKS and YYEKEE (reference sequence). V lost 0 bases and J lost 4, with 7 bases in between. This CDR3 comprises 13 residues. CDR3: CASSLADAYGYTF. The CDR3 region has the DNA TGTGCCAGCAGCTTGGCCGACGCCTATGGCTACACCTTC.

This clonotype was counted only a few times. The V gene is TRBV28, the J gene TRBJ1-2; D call uncertain. Germline CDR1 and CDR2: MDHEN and SYDVKM. The CDR3 runs to 13 residues. Deletions cut 8 bases from V and 8 bases from J, with 18 bases between. In DNA form, the CDR3 reads TGTGCCAGCCCGAAGGTCGGAGGAGGAGGCTACACCTTC. The encoded protein is CASPKVGGGGYTF.

In the case of this clonotype: A much larger clone differs from this one at a single base, so this may be a read error. The genes are TRBV5-4 and TRBJ2-7, with unresolved D. This CDR3 spans 11 amino acids. Looked up from germline, CDR1 is SGHNT and CDR2 is YYREEE (reference sequence). CDR3 coding DNA: TGTGCCTGCAGCGACGCTATCGAGCAGTACTTC. Translating it yields CACSDAIEQYF.